This T cell receptor beta chain was obtained from a study of regulatory and conventional T cells in RAG deficiency. The germline CDR1 and CDR2 sequences are MNHNY and SVGAGI (reference sequence). The CDR3 covers 15 residues. V was clipped by 0 bases and J by 2 bases, with 10 bases between them. Conventional CD4+ T cells were sorted from blood as CD25-low CD127-high cells. Concerning this clone: Its antigen is not identified.

Study outcomes and limitations: In Omenn syndrome, Treg and Tconv repertoires overlapped >85%. Other subsets showed roughly 10-fold reductions, but Treg unique TCR beta sequences fell roughly 110-fold in these patients. Shannon entropy fell and Simpson indices rose in RAG-deficient patients.

Clones were read by immunoSEQ multiplex PCR, and TCRdb kept only the in-frame ones, dropping some. The profile shows about 29,000 clones, about 96% of them singletons. This same sample was also part of a study on regulatory T cells. From that report: Amplification used 52 TRBV primers and 13 TRBJ primers.

The receptor's source is a human donor in good health. The material sequenced was CD25- CD4+ T cells sorted from blood. The chain is built from TRBV6-6 and TRBJ2-5; a weak D match, TRBD1 (5 bases). The CDR3 DNA sequence: TGTGCCAGCAGTTACTCGACAGTTAGTCAAGAGACCCAGTACTTC. Amino acids: CASSYSTVSQETQYF.